Shown below are 19 T cell receptor beta chains from a single sample sequenced in a study of shared clonotypes between healthy human individuals. Produced via immunoSEQ multiplex PCR; TCRdb's table is partial and in-frame only. The sample lists 2.3 million or so clones; over 85% were seen once. The sample was naive CD4+ T cells from PBMCs. The subset is: CD45RA+ positively selected. These receptors were obtained from a man between 18 and 29 years old in good health. Some clones in this sample may be carry-over from other donors' samples.

The chain uses TRBV7-9 and TRBJ1-1; possibly TRBD1 for D (5 bases). The V gene's germline CDR1 is SEHNR and CDR2 FQNEAQ (reference sequence). The CDR3 loop spans 15 amino acids. V lost 2 bases and J lost 6, with 16 bases in between. The CDR3 here is CASSLIRDYGSEAFF. The DNA of the CDR3 is TGTGCCAGCAGCTTAATCCGGGACTATGGCTCTGAAGCTTTCTTT.

This chain's CDR3 is CASSYTGFYEQYF. DNA of the CDR3: TGTGCCAGCAGCTACACAGGGTTCTACGAGCAGTACTTC. The gene calls are TRBV11-2 and TRBJ2-7; D may be TRBD1 (6 bases). The germline CDR1 and CDR2 sequences are SGHAT and FQNNGV. Trimming took 4 bases from V and 3 from J, leaving 10 bases between them. The CDR3 spans 13 residues.

The chain carries TRBV6-1 and TRBJ1-4; no definite D call. The CDR3 is 13 residues long. The V end lost 5 bases, the J end lost 7 bases, and 11 bases lay between the germline ends. CDR1 is MNHNS and CDR2 is SASEGT in the germline V gene. CDR3 sequence (DNA): TGTGCCAGCAGTCTCCGGAGATCTGAAAAACTGTTTTTT. Translation: CASSLRRSEKLFF.

The chain links TRBV2 to TRBJ2-1; the D is unclear. The germline V and J ends were trimmed by 4 bases and 8 bases, with 9 bases remaining between them. This CDR3 spans 12 amino acids. The V gene's germline CDR1 is SNHLY and CDR2 FYNNEI. CDR3 sequence reads: CASSGATDEQFF. The CDR3 region has the DNA TGTGCCAGCAGTGGGGCTACCGATGAGCAGTTCTTC.

V gene TRBV5-1 combines with J gene TRBJ1-4; D remains unclear. CDR1 is SGHRS, CDR2 YFSETQ, per germline. This CDR3 has 15 amino acids. Trimming stripped 5 bases from V and 2 bases from J, with 13 bases between. Here the CDR3 reads CASRHTPATNEKLFF. CDR3 DNA sequence: TGCGCCAGCAGACATACCCCTGCTACTAATGAAAAACTGTTTTTT.

The V and J genes are TRBV5-1 and TRBJ2-7, with 8 bases identical to TRBD1. This CDR3 has 16 residues. Germline assignment: CDR1 SGHRS and CDR2 YFSETQ. With V trimmed by 3 bases and J by 4 bases, 12 bases remained unmatched. In DNA, the CDR3 is TGCGCCAGCAGCTCCGGAGGAGGACAGGGAATTTACGAGCAGTACTTC. Its protein is CASSSGGGQGIYEQYF. The full variable domain, with the rest looked up from reference TRBV5-1 and TRBJ2-7, is KAGVTQTPRYLIKTRGQQVTLSCSPISGHRSVSWYQQTPGQGLQFLFEYFSETQRNKGNFPGRFSGRQFSNSRSEMNVSTLELGDSALYLCASSSGGGQGIYEQYFGPGTRLTVT.

The chain recombines TRBV11-2 with TRBJ2-7, with D perhaps TRBD2 (5 bases). Germline V gene lookup returns CDR1 SGHAT and CDR2 FQNNGV. The V and J ends lost 4 bases and 4 bases respectively, with 11 bases between them. CDR3 length: 13 amino acids. The CDR3 protein is CASSYRRGYEQYF. CDR3 coding DNA: TGTGCCAGCAGCTACCGTCGGGGATACGAGCAGTACTTC.

The chain carries TRBV7-9 and TRBJ2-2, with TRBD1 as a possible D gene (6 bases). This CDR3 region has 14 residues. Trimming removed 5 bases at V and 4 bases at J, with 11 bases between. Germline CDR1 and CDR2: SEHNR and FQNEAQ (reference sequence). In DNA form, the CDR3 reads TGTGCCAGCAGCCCAGGGGCAATCACCGGGGAGCTGTTTTTT. Translation: CASSPGAITGELFF.

This chain links TRBV6-5 with TRBJ1-4; D remains unclear. Trimming stripped 0 bases from V and 5 bases from J, with 13 bases between. Germline V lookup: CDR1 MNHEY, CDR2 SVGAGI. CDR3 length: 16 amino acids. DNA of the CDR3: TGTGCCAGCAGTTACTCGACACTAGGGTCGAATGAAAAACTGTTTTTT. Amino acid sequence: CASSYSTLGSNEKLFF.

The chain couples TRBV6-5 to TRBJ2-1; D is ambiguous. CDR3 length: 14 residues. The V gene's germline CDR1 is MNHEY and CDR2 SVGAGI. V lost 6 bases, J lost 4 bases, and 13 bases lay in between. DNA of the CDR3: TGTGCCAGCAGGGCACCCCAAAATTACAATGAGCAGTTCTTC. Translation: CASRAPQNYNEQFF.

The chain joins TRBV5-4 to TRBJ2-3; D remains ambiguous. Germline V lookup: CDR1 SGHNT, CDR2 YYREEE (reference sequence). The CDR3 covers 12 residues. Trimming removed 2 bases from V and 6 bases from J, with 7 bases in between. For the CDR3, the DNA is TGTGCCAGCAGCTTCACCAGGGATACGCAGTATTTT. Translation: CASSFTRDTQYF.

The CDR3 sequence: CASRAGVSGANVLTF. For the CDR3, the DNA is TGTGCCAGCAGGGCAGGGGTCTCTGGGGCCAACGTCCTGACTTTC. This rearrangement joins TRBV28 to TRBJ2-6; a weak D match, TRBD1 (6 bases). V was clipped by 6 bases and J by 0 bases, with 9 bases between them. Germline V gene sequence: CDR1 MDHEN, CDR2 SYDVKM. The CDR3 extends over 15 amino acids.

Comment on this clone: Other DNA sequences in this sample translate to the same CDR3. The rearrangement joins TRBV6-5 to TRBJ1-5; a possible D gene is TRBD1 (6 bases). Per the germline V gene, CDR1 is MNHEY and CDR2 is SVGAGI. The V and J ends lost 2 bases and 5 bases respectively, with 7 bases between them. The CDR3 contains 13 residues. This CDR3 reads CASSYRGDQPQHF. CDR3 nucleotides: TGTGCCAGCAGTTACAGGGGGGATCAGCCCCAGCATTTT.

The chain uses TRBV28 and TRBJ2-7; perhaps TRBD1 as D (6 bases). The CDR3 sequence is 15 residues long. Germline CDR1 is MDHEN and CDR2 is SYDVKM. V was shortened by 3 bases and J by 7 bases, with 19 bases between the two germline ends. The CDR3 protein is CASSFSLVRGQEQYF. Written as DNA, the CDR3 is TGTGCCAGCAGTTTTTCGTTAGTCAGGGGCCAAGAGCAGTACTTC.

This clone was picked up one time. The V gene is TRBV5-1, the J gene TRBJ2-6; possibly TRBD2 for D (6 bases). CDR1 and CDR2 (germline): SGHRS, YFSETQ. V was shortened by 4 bases and J by 2 bases, with 13 bases between the two germline ends. The CDR3 is 16 residues long. CDR3 protein: CASSPGSLPGANVLTF. In nucleotides, the CDR3 is TGCGCCAGCAGCCCCGGGAGTCTCCCTGGGGCCAACGTCCTGACTTTC.

V and J are TRBV27 and TRBJ2-7; TRBD2 matches 10 bases. V dropped 6 bases and J dropped 8; count of bases not matched to a gene: 10. The CDR3 sequence is 14 residues long. Germline V gene lookup returns CDR1 MNHEY and CDR2 SMNVEV (reference sequence). CDR3 nucleotide sequence: TGTGCCAGCAGCACTAGCGGGACCTCTACGAAGCAGTACTTC. As protein: CASSTSGTSTKQYF.

This clone appeared once. The genes are TRBV28 and TRBJ1-2; 12 bases match TRBD1. The CDR3 runs to 16 residues. The junction had 8 bases not matched to a gene; V was cut back by 5 bases and J by 4 bases. The germline gives CDR1 MDHEN, CDR2 SYDVKM. CDR3 protein: CASSRPGTGGPYGYTF. CDR3 bases: TGTGCCAGCAGTCGTCCCGGGACAGGGGGCCCCTATGGCTACACCTTC.

The J gene is TRBJ2-2, the V gene TRBV5-1, with D possibly matching TRBD2 (5 bases). In germline, CDR1 is SGHRS, CDR2 YFSETQ. The CDR3 has 17 amino acids. Trimming removed 2 bases from V and 0 bases from J, with 14 bases in between. In DNA form, the CDR3 reads TGCGCCAGCAGCTTTTCAGGCCGGGGTGCGAACACCGGGGAGCTGTTTTTT. It yields the protein CASSFSGRGANTGELFF.

A remark on this clone: Other DNA sequences in this specimen translate into the identical CDR3. This rearrangement joins TRBV6-1 to TRBJ2-5, with D perhaps given as TRBD1 or TRBD2 (6 bases each). Germline lookup yields CDR1 MNHNS and CDR2 SASEGT. CDR3 length: 13 residues. Deletions cut 4 bases from V and 4 bases from J, with 10 bases between. CDR3 sequence reads: CASSVGGLETQYF. The DNA for the CDR3 is TGTGCCAGCAGTGTTGGGGGGCTAGAGACCCAGTACTTC.